The 17 T cell receptor beta chains given below trace back to one sample, sequenced in a study of radiotherapy plus CTLA-4 blockade in lung cancer. Clones were sequenced by immunoSEQ multiplex PCR, and TCRdb holds only the in-frame ones, with some missing. Here the sample spans approximately 80,000 clones, around 80% being singletons. This material consisted of peripheral blood, taken from a patient treated with radiotherapy plus ipilimumab. These receptors all come from a human donor with non-small cell lung cancer who had stable disease on radiotherapy plus ipilimumab.

The V gene is TRBV9, the J gene TRBJ1-5; no clear D gene. The V and J ends lost 0 bases and 2 bases respectively, with 6 bases between them. The V gene's germline CDR1 is SGDLS and CDR2 YYNGEE. CDR3 size: 14 residues. The DNA of the CDR3 is TGTGCCAGCAGCGTAGGGGGTGGCAATCAGCCCCAGCATTTT. Protein product: CASSVGGGNQPQHF.

This clone was seen only once. The rearrangement links TRBV14 to TRBJ2-7; a possible D gene is TRBD2 (6 bases). The CDR3 consists of 13 residues. Germline loops: CDR1 SGHDN, CDR2 FVKESK. Trimming took 0 bases from V and 7 from J, leaving 10 bases between them. This chain's CDR3 is CASSQDLGGEQYF. CDR3 sequence (DNA): TGTGCCAGCAGCCAAGATCTCGGGGGAGAGCAGTACTTC.

The gene calls are TRBV5-8 and TRBJ1-2, with no clear D. This CDR3 is built from 12 residues. In germline, CDR1 is SGHTS, CDR2 YDEGEE. The ends were cut back, 0 bases at V and 5 bases at J, with 5 bases in the middle. CDR3 loop: CASSLGAYGYTF. Written as DNA, the CDR3 is TGTGCCAGCAGCTTGGGGGCGTATGGCTACACCTTC. Full variable domain (rest looked up from reference TRBV5-8 and TRBJ1-2): EAGVTQSPTHLIKTRGQQATLRCSPISGHTSVYWYQQALGLGLQFLLWYDEGEERNRGNFPPRFSGRQFPNYSSELNVNALELEDSALYLCASSLGAYGYTFGSGTRLTVV.

This chain connects TRBV7-8 to TRBJ2-5, with a tentative D call TRBD2 (6 bases). The V gene lost 3 bases and the J gene lost 5 bases, with 10 bases spanning the gap. This CDR3 has 13 amino acids. Germline values: CDR1 SGHVS, CDR2 FQNEAQ. CDR3 nucleotides: TGTGCCAGCAGCTTCGGAGGGTCGGAGACCCAGTACTTC. Translated, it gives CASSFGGSETQYF.

In its sample, this clone was seen once. This chain links TRBV15 with TRBJ2-2; D is unresolved. The CDR3 totals 15 residues. Germline assignment: CDR1 LNHNV and CDR2 YYDKDF (reference sequence). V was clipped by 1 base and J by 4 bases, with 10 bases between them. The CDR3 spells CATSRVGRPTGELFF. For the CDR3, the DNA is TGTGCCACCAGCAGAGTAGGAAGACCCACCGGGGAGCTGTTTTTT.

There are a few counts of this clone. The chain couples TRBV27 to TRBJ2-5; 7 bases match TRBD2. The CDR3 has 14 residues. CDR1 and CDR2 (germline): MNHEY, SMNVEV (reference sequence). V lost 2 bases, J lost 4 bases, and 4 bases stayed unmatched. The CDR3 nucleotides read TGTGCCAGCAGTTTACGTGTAGCGGGAGAGACCCAGTACTTC. Amino acids: CASSLRVAGETQYF.

This sequence joins TRBV2 and TRBJ1-5, with D unresolved. This CDR3 has 14 residues. The germline CDR1 and CDR2 sequences are SNHLY and FYNNEI. Trimming removed 0 bases at V and 4 bases at J, with 7 bases between. CDR3 in amino acids: CASSEAVRNQPQHF. CDR3 DNA: TGTGCCAGCAGTGAAGCGGTCCGGAATCAGCCCCAGCATTTT.

This clone was detected only a few times. Distinct nucleotide sequences in the sample also encode this CDR3. This sequence joins TRBV10-3 and TRBJ2-7; D is undetermined. V gave up 2 bases and J gave up 1 base, with 3 bases separating them. Germline loops: CDR1 ENHRY, CDR2 SYGVKD. This CDR3 has 12 residues. CDR3 loop: CAISESSYEQYF. In DNA, the CDR3 is TGTGCCATCAGTGAGAGTTCCTACGAGCAGTACTTC.

V and J are TRBV21-1 and TRBJ2-4. TRBV21-1 is assigned pseudogene status. The CDR3 runs to 12 residues. CDR3 bases: TGTGCCAGCAGCAAAGCCCCAAACATTCAGTACTTC. Translated, it gives CASSKAPNIQYF.

The V call is TRBV11-2, the J call TRBJ2-2; weak D call: TRBD2 (5 bases). Germline V gene lookup returns CDR1 SGHAT and CDR2 FQNNGV. CDR3 length equals 16 residues. V was cut by 1 base and J by 2 bases, with 11 bases left in between. The CDR3 DNA reads TGTGCCAGCAGCTTAGGCCAGCGGACCAACACCGGGGAGCTGTTTTTT. This encodes CASSLGQRTNTGELFF.

V usage is TRBV28 and J usage is TRBJ2-1; 9 bases are shared with TRBD2. Germline V gene sequence: CDR1 MDHEN, CDR2 SYDVKM. After removal of 5 bases from V and 0 bases from J, the junction contained 2 bases not matched to a gene. The CDR3 totals 15 residues. In nucleotides, the CDR3 is TGTGCCAGCAGTCGTAGCGGGAGCTCCTACAATGAGCAGTTCTTC. Amino acids: CASSRSGSSYNEQFF. Variable domain in full (rest from reference TRBV28 and TRBJ2-1): DVKVTQSSRYLVKRTGEKVFLECVQDMDHENMFWYRQDPGLGLRLIYFSYDVKMKEKGDIPEGYSVSREKKERFSLILESASTNQTSMYLCASSRSGSSYNEQFFGPGTRLTVL.

The rearrangement links TRBV9 to TRBJ2-7; unclear D gene. Germline-derived CDR1 and CDR2 are SGDLS and YYNGEE. V lost 0 bases to trimming and J lost 2 bases, with 6 bases between them. The length of the CDR3 is 13 residues. In DNA, the CDR3 is TGTGCCAGCAGCGTAGACCAGGCCTACGAGCAGTACTTC. Amino acid sequence: CASSVDQAYEQYF.

The rearrangement links TRBV5-4 to TRBJ2-3; D unresolved. Looked up from germline, CDR1 is SGHNT and CDR2 is YYREEE (reference sequence). Trimming shortened V by 0 bases and J by 2 bases, and 13 bases separated the two germline ends. The CDR3 is made up of 16 amino acids. The CDR3 is CASSLDRVTTTDTQYF. CDR3 bases: TGTGCCAGCAGCTTGGATAGGGTTACTACCACAGATACGCAGTATTTT. The whole variable domain, filled in from reference TRBV5-4 and TRBJ2-3, reads ETGVTQSPTHLIKTRGQQVTLRCSSQSGHNTVSWYQQALGQGPQFIFQYYREEENGRGNFPPRFSGLQFPNYSSELNVNALELDDSALYLCASSLDRVTTTDTQYFGPGTRLTVL.

This chain uses TRBV4-2 with TRBJ1-2, with TRBD1 as a possible D gene (5 bases). Trimming took 6 bases from V and 0 from J, leaving 17 bases between them. CDR1 LGHNA and CDR2 YNFKEQ come from the germline V gene. The length of the CDR3 is 16 residues. The CDR3 DNA reads as TGTGCCAGCAGACAGGCGGAGGACGTTGCTAACTATGGCTACACCTTC. As protein: CASRQAEDVANYGYTF.

V gene TRBV7-3 combines with J gene TRBJ2-1; a possible D gene is TRBD2 (5 bases). CDR1 is SGHTA, CDR2 FQGTGA, per germline. The CDR3 has 15 amino acids. The V end lost 5 bases, the J end lost 0 bases, and 11 bases lay between the germline ends. CDR3 sequence reads: CASSPPGISYNEQFF. CDR3 sequence (DNA): TGTGCCAGCAGCCCTCCGGGAATCTCCTACAATGAGCAGTTCTTC. The variable domain in full, with the rest retrieved from reference TRBV7-3 and TRBJ2-1, is GAGVSQTPSNKVTEKGKYVELRCDPISGHTALYWYRQSLGQGPEFLIYFQGTGAADDSGLPNDRFFAVRPEGSVSTLKIQRTERGDSAVYLCASSPPGISYNEQFFGPGTRLTVL.

The V call is TRBV5-4, the J call TRBJ2-6; the match to TRBD1 covers 9 bases. Per germline, CDR1 SGHNT and CDR2 YYREEE (reference sequence). Germline trimming cut 4 bases from V and 3 bases from J; bases unmatched to any gene: 5. The CDR3 contains 16 residues. The CDR3 DNA sequence: TGTGCCAGCAGCCTATCGGGACAGGGTGGGGCCAACGTCCTGACTTTC. Its protein is CASSLSGQGGANVLTF.

The chain carries TRBV5-1 and TRBJ2-7, with TRBD1 matching 8 bases. The CDR3 sequence is 17 residues long. Germline-derived CDR1 and CDR2 are SGHRS and YFSETQ. J lost 1 base, V lost 4 bases, and 13 bases had no gene match. The chain's CDR3 is CASSQSPTGANSYEQYF. The CDR3 bases are TGCGCCAGCAGCCAAAGCCCGACAGGGGCCAATTCCTACGAGCAGTACTTC.